This T cell receptor (beta chain) was captured in a study of blood T cell repertoires in COVID-19. Study overall: Specimens from acute and convalescent COVID-19 originated in the United States, Italy and Spain. The analysed material was cDNA or gDNA that came from T cells, B-cell-depleted T cells, or PBMCs.

Authors' processing steps: Researchers report that nucleated cell counts were estimated from reference gene primer amplification. This table comes from immunoSEQ multiplex PCR, and its TCRdb copy is limited to in-frame clones, with some not included. V, J and clone size were drawn from that table, and D and trimming were deduced from the DNA. The sample holds 140,000 or so clones, roughly 83% seen once. The sample holds one count of this clone. This TCR was sampled from a woman in her 70s with COVID-19, enrolled during active disease. The sample consisted of peripheral blood.

The CDR3 nucleotides are TGCGCCAGCAGCTTGGAGGGGGCCAGACGTTCCACCGGGGAGCTGTTTTTT. This gives the protein CASSLEGARRSTGELFF. J is TRBJ2-2 and V is TRBV5-1; 7 bases align to TRBD1. Looked up from germline, CDR1 is SGHRS and CDR2 is YFSETQ. The CDR3 length is 17 residues. With V trimmed by 0 bases and J by 4 bases, 9 bases remained unmatched.